The source of this TCR beta chain is a study of T cell changes during pregnancy in multiple sclerosis. Using immunoSEQ multiplex PCR, the repertoire was profiled, and TCRdb retains in-frame clones only, with some absent. Of under 80,000 clones listed, roughly 92% are singletons. This specimen consisted of peripheral blood, obtained after pregnancy. This receptor was identified in a female donor in good health, enrolled as a control in a pregnancy study.

The CDR3 sequence is CASSPPRGQVKVKNIQYF. The DNA of the CDR3 is TGTGCCAGTAGTCCTCCTAGAGGACAGGTTAAAGTCAAAAACATTCAGTACTTC. The V gene is TRBV19, the J gene TRBJ2-4, with TRBD1 matching 7 bases. The germline V gene has CDR1 LNHDA and CDR2 SQIVND (reference sequence). The CDR3 sequence is 18 residues long. Trimming at V came to 5 bases and at J to 3 bases, leaving 16 bases not matched to a gene.